Below are 28 T cell receptor beta chains sequenced from a single sample in a study of identical twins (dated by TCRdb to the mid-2010s). Library preparation employed 5' RACE. The sample was run on an Illumina HiSeq 2000. TCRdb passed the public sequencing reads through fastp at Q25 and MiXCR, retaining productive beta sequences. CDR3 protein sequences are deduplicated, and each keeps its most common genes and DNA. The sample table records 550,000 to 700,000 distinct CDR3 sequences; roughly 20% of these occur just once. Of the sample, 4% to 4.5% is held by the ten largest clones. This sample also belongs to another study, concerning T cells expressing NK-cell markers.

Sequenced sample: PBMCs. Receptors were obtained from a woman in her late teens or twenties in good health.

In this sample, this clonotype turned up many times. The chain employs TRBV12-3 or TRBV12-4 and TRBJ1-2; 7 bases map to TRBD1. This CDR3 has 13 amino acids. Trimming cost V 5 bases and J 1 base; bases outside gene matches: 1. Written as DNA, the CDR3 is TGTGCCAGCAGTAGGGACAGTAACTATGGCTACACCTTC. It is translated as CASSRDSNYGYTF.

This clonotype occurred many times. The genes are TRBV20-1 and TRBJ2-2; 13 nucleotides match TRBD2. This CDR3 is built from 15 residues. In germline, CDR1 is DFQATT, CDR2 SNEGSKA (reference sequence). The V gene end was trimmed by 1 base and the J gene end by 7 bases; junction bases not matched to a gene: 3. This CDR3 reads CSARATSGRFGELFF. Written as DNA, the CDR3 is TGCAGTGCTAGAGCGACTAGCGGGAGGTTCGGGGAGCTGTTTTTT.

V gene TRBV9 combines with J gene TRBJ2-3; the D gene could be TRBD1 or TRBD2 (5 bases each). Germline-derived CDR1 and CDR2 are SGDLS and YYNGEE. Trimming pared 3 bases from V and 1 base from J, leaving 9 bases between. This CDR3 spans 14 amino acids. CDR3 nucleotides: TGTGCCAGCAGCGCCGTGGGGGGCACAGATACGCAGTATTTT. Protein: CASSAVGGTDTQYF.

In this sample, this clonotype turned up a few times. The chain couples TRBV13 to TRBJ2-7, with D perhaps TRBD1 (6 bases). Germline-derived CDR1 and CDR2 are PRHDT and FYEKMQ (reference sequence). This CDR3 has 14 residues. Trimming stripped 4 bases from V and 5 bases from J, with 15 bases between. The CDR3 DNA reads TGTGCCAGCAGCTCCCGGACAGATTACCACGAGCAGTACTTC. This translates into CASSSRTDYHEQYF.

This clonotype was recorded at least ten times. V gene TRBV12-3 or TRBV12-4 combines with J gene TRBJ1-1; a possible D gene is TRBD1 (6 bases). This CDR3 is 12 amino acids long. Trimming removed 6 bases from V and 8 bases from J, with 13 bases in between. The CDR3 here is CASSLRGGEAFF. CDR3 bases: TGTGCCAGCAGCCTCAGAGGGGGAGAAGCTTTCTTT.

The chain links TRBV20-1 to TRBJ2-7; D is unresolved. V was cut by 3 bases and J by 3 bases, with 15 bases left in between. The length of the CDR3 is 14 residues. Germline V gene data show CDR1 as DFQATT and CDR2 as SNEGSKA (reference sequence). The CDR3 sequence is CSASPPQKVYEQYF. CDR3 coding DNA: TGCAGTGCTAGCCCGCCTCAAAAGGTCTACGAGCAGTACTTC.

A few counts support this clonotype. The chain is built from TRBV20-1 and TRBJ2-7, with 11 positions matching TRBD2. CDR1 and CDR2 (germline): DFQATT, SNEGSKA (reference sequence). J lost 4 bases, V lost 6 bases, and 5 bases had no gene match. This CDR3 comprises 13 residues. CDR3 DNA: TGCAGTGCCACCGGGACTAGCGGTTACGAGCAGTACTTC. It encodes CSATGTSGYEQYF.

In its sample, this clonotype was seen many times. The chain recombines TRBV7-2 with TRBJ2-1; 9 bases are shared with TRBD1. The J segment lost 6 bases and the V segment lost 1 base, leaving 4 bases of the junction unmatched. Germline values: CDR1 SGHTA, CDR2 FQGNSA. The CDR3 is 15 amino acids. The DNA of the CDR3 is TGTGCCAGCAGCTTAGGAATGACAGGGGGCAATGAGCAGTTCTTC. Its protein is CASSLGMTGGNEQFF.

V usage is TRBV7-3 and J usage is TRBJ2-3; 8 bases line up with TRBD2. Germline V CDR1 and CDR2: SGHTA, FQGTGA. The ends lost 6 bases at V and 5 bases at J; junction bases unmatched: 7. This CDR3 contains 14 residues. The CDR3, as DNA: TGTGCCAGCAGTACGGGGGGGCAGGGAGATACGCAGTATTTT. This codes for CASSTGGQGDTQYF. The complete variable domain, with remaining parts taken from reference TRBV7-3 and TRBJ2-3, reads GAGVSQTPSNKVTEKGKYVELRCDPISGHTALYWYRQSLGQGPEFLIYFQGTGAADDSGLPNDRFFAVRPEGSVSTLKIQRTERGDSAVYLCASSTGGQGDTQYFGPGTRLTVL.

The rearrangement uses TRBV30 and TRBJ2-7; D ambiguous. CDR3 length equals 15 residues. Germline V CDR1 and CDR2: GTSNPN, SVGIG (reference sequence). With 1 base removed from V and 1 base from J, the gap between germline ends came to 14 bases. In DNA form, the CDR3 reads TGTGCCTGGAGTGGGTCCCTGAGCTCATCCTACGAGCAGTACTTC. As protein: CAWSGSLSSSYEQYF.

This clonotype showed up many times. The V gene is TRBV12-3 or TRBV12-4, the J gene TRBJ1-1; D is perhaps TRBD1 (5 bases). CDR3 length: 12 amino acids. V dropped 7 bases and J dropped 5 bases, with 11 bases sitting between them. This chain's CDR3 is CASNLGGTEAFF. The CDR3 DNA reads TGTGCCAGCAACCTTGGGGGAACTGAAGCTTTCTTT.

This clonotype was detected only a few times. The rearrangement joins TRBV6-5 to TRBJ1-1; D call uncertain. Trimming cost V 7 bases and J 1 base, with 13 bases left between them. Germline values: CDR1 MNHEY, CDR2 SVGAGI. The CDR3 length is 14 residues. CDR3 DNA sequence: TGTGCCAGCAATTTCTTTGCGGCGAACACTGAAGCTTTCTTT. This encodes CASNFFAANTEAFF.

This clonotype was found a few times. The CDR3 DNA is TGTGCCAGCAGCGGCAGGGTCACAGATACGCAGTATTTT. It codes for CASSGRVTDTQYF. This rearrangement joins TRBV7-2 to TRBJ2-3, with D perhaps TRBD1 (5 bases). Germline V lookup: CDR1 SGHTA, CDR2 FQGNSA. The V and J ends lost 5 bases and 2 bases respectively, with 8 bases between them. CDR3 length equals 13 residues.

The J gene is TRBJ2-3, the V gene TRBV5-1; no definite D call. This CDR3 contains 13 residues. The germline V gene encodes CDR1 SGHRS and CDR2 YFSETQ. The germline V and J ends were trimmed by 0 bases and 4 bases, with 6 bases remaining between them. This CDR3 is CASSLGAADTQYF. CDR3 nucleotides: TGCGCCAGCAGCTTGGGGGCGGCAGATACGCAGTATTTT.

This clonotype has just a few counts. V is TRBV6-4 and J is TRBJ1-2; a weak D match, TRBD1 (5 bases). V lost 4 bases, J lost 8 bases, and 26 bases lay in between. The CDR3 runs 17 residues. CDR1 is MRHNA, CDR2 SNTAGT, per germline. CDR3 amino acids: CASSATRLRGTEGGYTF. The CDR3 coding sequence is TGTGCCAGCAGTGCCACCCGGCTCCGCGGGACGGAAGGAGGCTACACCTTC.

This clonotype turned up a few times. The chain joins TRBV12-3 or TRBV12-4 to TRBJ2-4, with D hard to call. The germline V and J ends were trimmed by 8 bases and 5 bases, with 16 bases remaining between them. CDR3 length: 14 amino acids. Here the CDR3 DNA reads TGTGCCAGCGTCCAAGGCACCGTCCAAAACATTCAGTACTTC. Protein: CASVQGTVQNIQYF.

This clonotype was picked up a small number of times. The CDR3 nucleotides read TGCAGTGCTAGTCCCCGGGCTAAGGGGAACTACGAGCAGTACTTC. It is translated as CSASPRAKGNYEQYF. The chain combines TRBV20-1 with TRBJ2-7; D is perhaps TRBD1 (5 bases). This CDR3 contains 15 residues. Germline values: CDR1 DFQATT, CDR2 SNEGSKA (reference sequence). V was pared by 3 bases and J by 3 bases, with 18 bases between.

CDR3 in DNA: TGTGCCAGCAGGAGCGACTCAGGGGGGTACGAGCAGTACTTC. Translating it yields CASRSDSGGYEQYF. The chain employs TRBV6-1 and TRBJ2-7, with D possibly matching TRBD1 (7 bases). V was shortened by 6 bases and J by 4 bases, with 16 bases between the two germline ends. Per germline, CDR1 MNHNS and CDR2 SASEGT. The CDR3 has 14 residues.

CDR3 protein: CASHKEPSYNEQFF. For the CDR3, the DNA is TGTGCCAGCCACAAAGAACCGTCCTACAATGAGCAGTTCTTC. This sequence joins TRBV14 and TRBJ2-1; D is ambiguous. From germline, CDR1 is SGHDN and CDR2 FVKESK. The ends were cut back, 8 bases at V and 1 base at J, with 12 bases in the middle. The CDR3 extends over 14 amino acids.

This clonotype has only a few counts. This chain joins TRBV20-1 and TRBJ1-2, with D hard to call. The ends were cut back, 7 bases at V and 9 bases at J, with 18 bases in the middle. Germline V gene data show CDR1 as DFQATT and CDR2 as SNEGSKA (reference sequence). CDR3 length equals 12 residues. The CDR3 sequence: CSVPARDQCYTF. The CDR3 region has the DNA TGCAGTGTCCCGGCGAGGGATCAATGCTACACCTTC.

This clonotype was detected ten times or more. The chain has TRBV12-3 or TRBV12-4 and TRBJ1-2; TRBD1 agrees at 7 bases. The V gene end was trimmed by 7 bases and the J gene end by 5 bases; junction bases not matched to a gene: 10. CDR3 length equals 14 residues. The CDR3 reads CASTEQGREYGYTF. CDR3 DNA: TGTGCCAGCACTGAACAGGGGAGGGAATATGGCTACACCTTC.

This clonotype was found a few times. The rearrangement joins TRBV6-5 to TRBJ2-1, with D tentatively TRBD1 or TRBD2 (5 bases each). This CDR3 region has 12 residues. V was clipped by 6 bases and J by 10 bases, with 13 bases between them. Looked up from germline, CDR1 is MNHEY and CDR2 is SVGAGI. The CDR3 sequence: CASSRGTQEQFF. CDR3 DNA sequence: TGTGCCAGCAGCCGTGGGACCCAAGAGCAGTTCTTC.

This clonotype turned up a few times. This chain connects TRBV20-1 to TRBJ1-3; D is undetermined. The germline V gene encodes CDR1 DFQATT and CDR2 SNEGSKA (reference sequence). This CDR3 spans 11 amino acids. The CDR3 sequence: CNVPWGNTIYF. The DNA for the CDR3 is TGCAACGTTCCGTGGGGAAACACCATATATTTT.

The chain recombines TRBV5-1 with TRBJ1-1; D remains unclear. In germline, CDR1 is SGHRS, CDR2 YFSETQ. The CDR3 runs 16 residues. With 0 bases removed from V and 1 base from J, the gap between germline ends came to 13 bases. CDR3 DNA sequence: TGCGCCAGCAGCTTGGGCGCGGAGCCTGGGAACACTGAAGCTTTCTTT. Translated, it gives CASSLGAEPGNTEAFF.

This chain connects TRBV7-9 to TRBJ2-3, with D unresolved. V was cut by 2 bases and J by 2 bases, with 11 bases left in between. The germline V gene encodes CDR1 SEHNR and CDR2 FQNEAQ (reference sequence). The CDR3 is 15 amino acids. CDR3 in amino acids: CASSLFFTYTDTQYF. Written as DNA, the CDR3 is TGTGCCAGCAGCTTATTTTTCACATACACAGATACGCAGTATTTT.

There are many counts of this clonotype. This rearrangement joins TRBV6-1 to TRBJ1-1, with D perhaps TRBD1 (5 bases). CDR3 size: 13 residues. Germline V lookup: CDR1 MNHNS, CDR2 SASEGT. Trimming took 2 bases from V and 7 from J, leaving 11 bases between them. This CDR3 reads CASSEWGRGEAFF. Here the CDR3 DNA reads TGTGCCAGCAGTGAATGGGGGAGGGGTGAAGCTTTCTTT.

There are a few counts of this clonotype. The rearrangement uses TRBV29-1 and TRBJ2-7; D uncertain. V was pared by 6 bases and J by 2 bases, with 17 bases between. The germline V gene encodes CDR1 SQVTM and CDR2 ANQGSEA. The length of the CDR3 is 14 residues. The DNA for the CDR3 is TGCAGCGTCGCAGGTAGGGTAGCCCCCTACGAGCAGTACTTC. It encodes CSVAGRVAPYEQYF.

The chain couples TRBV4-3 to TRBJ1-1, with D possibly matching TRBD1 (5 bases). The V gene lost 0 bases and the J gene lost 0 bases, with 11 bases spanning the gap. The CDR3 is made up of 16 amino acids. Germline loops: CDR1 LGHNA, CDR2 YSLEER. DNA for the CDR3: TGCGCCAGCAGCCAAGATTTCGAGGGGATGAACACTGAAGCTTTCTTT. The encoded protein is CASSQDFEGMNTEAFF.